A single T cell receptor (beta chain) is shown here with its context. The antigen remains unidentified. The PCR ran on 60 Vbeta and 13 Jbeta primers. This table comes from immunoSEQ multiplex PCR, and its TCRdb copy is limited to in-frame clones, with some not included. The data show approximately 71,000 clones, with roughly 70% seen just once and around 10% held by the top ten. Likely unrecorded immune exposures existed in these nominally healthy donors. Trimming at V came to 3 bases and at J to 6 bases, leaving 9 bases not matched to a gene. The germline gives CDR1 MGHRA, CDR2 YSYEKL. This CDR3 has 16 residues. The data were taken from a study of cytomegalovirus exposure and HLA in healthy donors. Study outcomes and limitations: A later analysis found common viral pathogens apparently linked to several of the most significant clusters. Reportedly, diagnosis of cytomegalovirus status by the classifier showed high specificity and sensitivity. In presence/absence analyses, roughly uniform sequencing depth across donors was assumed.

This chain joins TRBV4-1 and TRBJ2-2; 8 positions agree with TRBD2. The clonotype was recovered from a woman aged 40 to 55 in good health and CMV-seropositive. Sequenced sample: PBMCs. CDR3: CASSQMVGLASGELFF. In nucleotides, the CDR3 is TGCGCCAGCAGCCAGATGGTAGGACTAGCCTCCGGGGAGCTGTTTTTT.